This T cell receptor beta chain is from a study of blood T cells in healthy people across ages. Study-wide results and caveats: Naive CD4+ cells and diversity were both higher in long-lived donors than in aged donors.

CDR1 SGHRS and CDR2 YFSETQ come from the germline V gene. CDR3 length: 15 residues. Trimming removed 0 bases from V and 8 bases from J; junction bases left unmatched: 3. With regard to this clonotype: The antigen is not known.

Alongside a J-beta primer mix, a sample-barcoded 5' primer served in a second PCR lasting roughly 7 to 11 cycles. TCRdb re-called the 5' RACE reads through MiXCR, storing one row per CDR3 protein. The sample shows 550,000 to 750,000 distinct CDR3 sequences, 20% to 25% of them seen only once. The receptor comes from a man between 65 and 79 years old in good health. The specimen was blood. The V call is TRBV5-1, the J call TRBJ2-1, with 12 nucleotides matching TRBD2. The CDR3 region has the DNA TGCGCCAGCAGCTTGGCGTCTAGCGGGAGGGATGAGCAGTTCTTC. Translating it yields CASSLASSGRDEQFF.